This is a list of T cell receptor beta chains from one sample in a study of T cells in Graves' hyperthyroidism and ophthalmopathy. One entry per CDR3 protein, called by TCRdb with MiXCR from the multiplex PCR reads. This sample has about 380,000 distinct CDR3 sequences; approximately 18% occur once, and the top ten carry about 38%. Input material: blood. The source is a man between 18 and 35 years old with Graves' ophthalmopathy. Each CDR3 is given with its conserved first and last residue.

J | V | CDR3
TRBJ2-5 | TRBV15 | CATSDGHPLGETQYF
TRBJ1-2 | TRBV6-5 | CASSYSGQGGGYTF
TRBJ2-5 | TRBV12-3/TRBV12-4 | CASSFMGQTQETQYF
TRBJ2-3 | TRBV5-1 | CASSFSPGGRADTQYF
TRBJ1-4 | TRBV10-3 | CAISSPDRGRGEKLFF
TRBJ1-2 | TRBV6-1 | CASSEWGQLGYTF
TRBJ2-1 | TRBV11-3 | CASSMYRETRHEQFF
TRBJ1-5 | TRBV5-1 | CASSLTGEVNQPQHF
TRBJ1-1 | TRBV25-1 | CASSEWGQGIGNTEAFF
TRBJ2-5 | TRBV6-2/TRBV6-3 | CASSIGTGGDLKVETQYF
TRBJ2-3 | TRBV6-6 | CASSYMAGSTDTQYF
TRBJ1-2 | TRBV28 | CASSPWGRGYTF
TRBJ1-1 | TRBV15 | CATSRHRGSEAFF